This TCR beta chain came from a study of shared clonotypes between healthy human individuals. Study details: The study used three CD4 naive, three CD4 memory, two CD8 naive and one CD8 memory plate per donor.

Concerning this clone: The sample carries other DNA sequences with the same CDR3.

CDR3 length equals 14 residues. Losses at the gene ends were 6 bases for V and 3 bases for J; bases not matched to a gene: 4. Germline V CDR1 and CDR2: MNHEY, SVGAGI. TCRdb's copy holds only in-frame clones and misses some; the assay was immunoSEQ multiplex PCR. The sample includes 2 million to 2.5 million clones, approximately 93% of them seen just once. The chain is built from TRBV6-5 and TRBJ2-5, with TRBD1 matching 10 bases. The sequenced material came from naive CD4+ T cells from PBMCs. Subset specified: CD45RA+ positively selected. This clonotype originated in a man between 18 and 29 years old in good health. Some clones in this sample may be carry-over from other donors' samples. The chain's CDR3 is CASSRTGGEETQYF. Here the CDR3 DNA reads TGTGCCAGCAGCAGGACAGGGGGTGAAGAGACCCAGTACTTC.